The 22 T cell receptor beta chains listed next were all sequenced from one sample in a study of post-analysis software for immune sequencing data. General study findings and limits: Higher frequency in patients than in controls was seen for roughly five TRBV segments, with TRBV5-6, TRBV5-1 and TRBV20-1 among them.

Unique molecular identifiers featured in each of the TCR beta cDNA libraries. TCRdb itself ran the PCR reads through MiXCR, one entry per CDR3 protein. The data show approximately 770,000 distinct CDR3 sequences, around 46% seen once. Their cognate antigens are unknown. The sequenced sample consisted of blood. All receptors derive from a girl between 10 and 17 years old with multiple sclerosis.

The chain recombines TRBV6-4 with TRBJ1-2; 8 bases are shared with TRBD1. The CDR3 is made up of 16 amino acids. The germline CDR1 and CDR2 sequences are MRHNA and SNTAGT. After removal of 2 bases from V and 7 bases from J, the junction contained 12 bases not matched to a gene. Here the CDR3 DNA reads TGTGCCAGCAGTGACGGACCGGGACAGGCCTCTCGTGGCTACACCTTC. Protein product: CASSDGPGQASRGYTF.

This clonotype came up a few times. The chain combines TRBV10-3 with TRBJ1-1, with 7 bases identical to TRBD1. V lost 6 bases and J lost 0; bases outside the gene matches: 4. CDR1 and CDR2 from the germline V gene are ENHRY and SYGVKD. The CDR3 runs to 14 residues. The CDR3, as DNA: TGTGCCATCAGCACGGGACAGATGAACACTGAAGCTTTCTTT. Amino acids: CAISTGQMNTEAFF.

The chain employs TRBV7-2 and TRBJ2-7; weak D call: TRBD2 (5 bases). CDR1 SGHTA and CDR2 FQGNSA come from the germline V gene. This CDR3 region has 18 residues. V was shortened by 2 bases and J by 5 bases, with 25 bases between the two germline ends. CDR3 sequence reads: CASSLWGRASTYHDEQYF. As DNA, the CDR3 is TGTGCCAGCAGCTTATGGGGTCGGGCTAGCACCTACCATGACGAGCAGTACTTC.

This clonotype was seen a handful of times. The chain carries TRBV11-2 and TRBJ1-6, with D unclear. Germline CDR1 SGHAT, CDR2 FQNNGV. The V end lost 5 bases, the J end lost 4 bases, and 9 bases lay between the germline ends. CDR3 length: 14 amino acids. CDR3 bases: TGTGCCAGCAGCCCCGGAGTTTATAATTCACCCCTCCACTTT. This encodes CASSPGVYNSPLHF. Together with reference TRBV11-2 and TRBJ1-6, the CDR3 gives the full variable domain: EAGVAQSPRYKIIEKRQSVAFWCNPISGHATLYWYQQILGQGPKLLIQFQNNGVVDDSQLPKDRFSAERLKGVDSTLKIQPAKLEDSAVYLCASSPGVYNSPLHFGNGTRLTVT.

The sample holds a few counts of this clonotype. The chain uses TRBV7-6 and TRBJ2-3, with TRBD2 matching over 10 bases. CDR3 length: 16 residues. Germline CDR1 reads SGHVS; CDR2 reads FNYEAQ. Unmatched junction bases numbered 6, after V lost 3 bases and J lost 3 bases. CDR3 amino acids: CASSFRLAGLTDTQYF. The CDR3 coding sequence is TGTGCCAGCAGCTTCCGACTAGCGGGTTTAACAGATACGCAGTATTTT.

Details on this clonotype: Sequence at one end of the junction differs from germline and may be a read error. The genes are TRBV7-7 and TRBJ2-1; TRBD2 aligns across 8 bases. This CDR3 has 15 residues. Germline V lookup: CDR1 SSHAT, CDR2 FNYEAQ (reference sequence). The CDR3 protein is CASSLSTSGGDEQFF. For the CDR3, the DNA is TGTGCTAGCAGCTTAAGCACTAGCGGCGGGGATGAGCAGTTCTTC.

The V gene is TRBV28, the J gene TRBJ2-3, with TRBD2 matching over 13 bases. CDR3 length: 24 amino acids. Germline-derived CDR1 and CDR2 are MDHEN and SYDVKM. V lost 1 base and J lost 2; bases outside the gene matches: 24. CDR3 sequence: CASSLYPGIRPGTSGNPFTDTQYF. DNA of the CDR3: TGTGCCAGCAGTTTATACCCAGGCATACGTCCCGGGACTAGCGGGAACCCTTTCACAGATACGCAGTATTTT.

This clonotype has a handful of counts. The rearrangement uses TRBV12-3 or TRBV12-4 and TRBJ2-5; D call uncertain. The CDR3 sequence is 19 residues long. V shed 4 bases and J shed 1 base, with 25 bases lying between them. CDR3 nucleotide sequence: TGTGCCAGCAGTTGGTCTAAGCCCGGCTTAGTTCGGCCCCAAGAGACCCAGTACTTC. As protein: CASSWSKPGLVRPQETQYF.

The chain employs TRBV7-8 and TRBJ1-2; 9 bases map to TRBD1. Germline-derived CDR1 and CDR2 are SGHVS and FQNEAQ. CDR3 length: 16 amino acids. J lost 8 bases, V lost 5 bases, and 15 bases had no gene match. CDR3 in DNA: TGTGCCAGCAGCATGGACAGGGGAGGGGGTTGGAGCGGCTACACCTTC. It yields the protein CASSMDRGGGWSGYTF.

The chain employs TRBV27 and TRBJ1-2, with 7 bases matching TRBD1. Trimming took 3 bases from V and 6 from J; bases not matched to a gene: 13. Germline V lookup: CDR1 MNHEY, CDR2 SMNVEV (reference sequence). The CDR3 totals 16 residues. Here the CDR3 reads CASSFGGTDTVNGYTF. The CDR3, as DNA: TGTGCCAGCAGTTTTGGTGGGACAGATACTGTCAATGGCTACACCTTC.

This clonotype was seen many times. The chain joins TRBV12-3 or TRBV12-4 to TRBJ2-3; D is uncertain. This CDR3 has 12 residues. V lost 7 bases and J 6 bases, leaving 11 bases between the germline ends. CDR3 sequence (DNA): TGTGCCAGCACCCTGGGTAGGGATACGCAGTATTTT. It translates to CASTLGRDTQYF.

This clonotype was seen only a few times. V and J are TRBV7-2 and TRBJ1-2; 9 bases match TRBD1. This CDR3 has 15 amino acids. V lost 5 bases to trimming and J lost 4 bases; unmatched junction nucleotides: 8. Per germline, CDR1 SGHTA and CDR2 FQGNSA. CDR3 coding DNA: TGTGCCAGCAGCCCCGGACAGGGGATTTCCTATGGCTACACCTTC. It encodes CASSPGQGISYGYTF.

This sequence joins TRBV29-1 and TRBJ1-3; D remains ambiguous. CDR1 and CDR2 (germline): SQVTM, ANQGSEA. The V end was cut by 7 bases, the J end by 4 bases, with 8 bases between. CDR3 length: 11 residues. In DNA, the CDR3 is TGCAGCGCTCCGATCGGAAACACCATATATTTT. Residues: CSAPIGNTIYF.

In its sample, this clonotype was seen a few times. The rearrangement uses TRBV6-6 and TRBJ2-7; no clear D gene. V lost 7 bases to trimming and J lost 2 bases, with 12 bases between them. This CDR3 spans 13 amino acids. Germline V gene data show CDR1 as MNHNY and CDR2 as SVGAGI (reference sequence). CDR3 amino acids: CASMLGSAYEQYF. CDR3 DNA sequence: TGTGCCAGCATGTTGGGCAGCGCCTACGAGCAGTACTTC.

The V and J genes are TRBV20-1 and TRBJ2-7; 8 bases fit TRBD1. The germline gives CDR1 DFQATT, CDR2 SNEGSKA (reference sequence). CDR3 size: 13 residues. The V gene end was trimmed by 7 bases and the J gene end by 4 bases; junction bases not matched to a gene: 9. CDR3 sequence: CSVPAGGNYEQYF. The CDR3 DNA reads TGCAGTGTCCCCGCAGGGGGCAATTACGAGCAGTACTTC.

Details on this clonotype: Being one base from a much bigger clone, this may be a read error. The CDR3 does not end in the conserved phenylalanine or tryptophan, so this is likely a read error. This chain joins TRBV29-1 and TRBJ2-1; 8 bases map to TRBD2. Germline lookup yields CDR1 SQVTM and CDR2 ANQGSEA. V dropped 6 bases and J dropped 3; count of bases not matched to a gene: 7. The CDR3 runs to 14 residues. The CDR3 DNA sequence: TGCAGCGTCCCACCGGGAGGGAACTACAATGAGCAGTTCGTC. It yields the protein CSVPPGGNYNEQFV.

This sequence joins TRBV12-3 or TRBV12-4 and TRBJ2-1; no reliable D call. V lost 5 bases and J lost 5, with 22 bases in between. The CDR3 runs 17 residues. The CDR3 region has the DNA TGTGCCAGCAGTCCCTACCGCGGAGCTCTAATGGACAATGAGCAGTTCTTC. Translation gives CASSPYRGALMDNEQFF.

The CDR3 loop is CASSQDRGIETQYF. The CDR3 nucleotides are TGCGCCAGCAGCCAAGATCGGGGGATAGAGACCCAGTACTTC. The gene calls are TRBV4-3 and TRBJ2-5; D is perhaps TRBD2 (6 bases). This CDR3 spans 14 amino acids. Germline V lookup: CDR1 LGHNA, CDR2 YSLEER. V lost 0 bases, J lost 4 bases, and 9 bases lay in between.

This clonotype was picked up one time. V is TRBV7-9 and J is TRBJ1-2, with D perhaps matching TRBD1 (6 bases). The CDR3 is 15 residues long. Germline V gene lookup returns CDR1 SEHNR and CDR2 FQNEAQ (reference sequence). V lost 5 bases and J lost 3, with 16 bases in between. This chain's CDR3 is CASSHREQGHYGYTF. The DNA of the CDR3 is TGTGCCAGCAGCCACCGGGAACAGGGCCACTATGGCTACACCTTC.

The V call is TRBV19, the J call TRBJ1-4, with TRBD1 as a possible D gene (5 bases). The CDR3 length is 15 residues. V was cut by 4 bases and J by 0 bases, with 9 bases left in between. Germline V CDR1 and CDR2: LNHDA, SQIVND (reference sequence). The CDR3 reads CASSTGTATNEKLFF. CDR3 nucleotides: TGTGCCAGTAGTACCGGGACGGCAACTAATGAAAAACTGTTTTTT.

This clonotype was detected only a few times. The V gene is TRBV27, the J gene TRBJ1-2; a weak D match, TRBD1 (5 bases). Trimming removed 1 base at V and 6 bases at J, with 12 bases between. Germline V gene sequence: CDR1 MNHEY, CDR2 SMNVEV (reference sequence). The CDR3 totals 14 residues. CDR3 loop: CASSLYRSTDGYTF. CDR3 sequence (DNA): TGTGCCAGCAGTTTATACAGGAGTACAGATGGCTACACCTTC.

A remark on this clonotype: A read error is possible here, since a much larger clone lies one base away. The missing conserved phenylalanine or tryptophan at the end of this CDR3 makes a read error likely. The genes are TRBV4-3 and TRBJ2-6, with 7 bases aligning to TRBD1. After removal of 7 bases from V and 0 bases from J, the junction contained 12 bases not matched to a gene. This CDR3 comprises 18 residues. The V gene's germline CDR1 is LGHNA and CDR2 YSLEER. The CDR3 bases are TGCGCCAGCACTCCCACAGGGGACCCAATCTCTGGGGCCAACGTCCTGACTTAC. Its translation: CASTPTGDPISGANVLTY.